The 3 T cell receptor beta chains below come from one sample, sequenced in a study of T cell changes during pregnancy in multiple sclerosis. Here immunoSEQ multiplex PCR was the method, and the copy in TCRdb shows in-frame clones only, minus some. This sample has around 78,000 clones, with 90% to 95% found just once. The source was peripheral blood, collected in the second trimester of pregnancy. The receptors here all came from a female donor with multiple sclerosis, enrolled in a pregnancy study.

The chain joins TRBV9 to TRBJ2-2; D remains unclear. This CDR3 comprises 14 residues. Germline CDR1 reads SGDLS; CDR2 reads YYNGEE. V was clipped by 5 bases and J by 0 bases, with 8 bases between them. The CDR3 sequence: CASSSPTNTGELFF. The CDR3 DNA follows: TGTGCCAGCAGTTCCCCAACGAACACCGGGGAGCTGTTTTTT. The variable domain in full, with the rest retrieved from reference TRBV9 and TRBJ2-2, is DSGVTQTPKHLITATGQRVTLRCSPRSGDLSVYWYQQSLDQGLQFLIQYYNGEERAKGNILERFSAQQFPDLHSELNLSSLELGDSALYFCASSSPTNTGELFFGEGSRLTVL.

The chain carries TRBV18 and TRBJ1-1; no reliable D call. Germline V CDR1 and CDR2: KGHSH, LQKENI. V lost 2 bases, J lost 0 bases, and 4 bases lay in between. The CDR3 totals 13 residues. CDR3 sequence reads: CASSPGLNTEAFF. Written as DNA, the CDR3 is TGTGCCAGCTCACCAGGGCTGAACACTGAAGCTTTCTTT. Variable domain in full (rest from reference TRBV18 and TRBJ1-1): NAGVMQNPRHLVRRRGQEARLRCSPMKGHSHVYWYRQLPEEGLKFMVYLQKENIIDESGMPKERFSAEFPKEGPSILRIQQVVRGDSAAYFCASSPGLNTEAFFGQGTRLTVV.

The rearrangement joins TRBV13 to TRBJ2-3, with 8 bases matching TRBD2. Per the germline V gene, CDR1 is PRHDT and CDR2 is FYEKMQ (reference sequence). The CDR3 contains 14 residues. With V trimmed by 5 bases and J by 8 bases, 9 bases remained unmatched. The CDR3 is CASSGTRGHVTQYF. In nucleotides, the CDR3 is TGTGCCAGCAGCGGGACTAGAGGGCATGTTACGCAGTATTTT.